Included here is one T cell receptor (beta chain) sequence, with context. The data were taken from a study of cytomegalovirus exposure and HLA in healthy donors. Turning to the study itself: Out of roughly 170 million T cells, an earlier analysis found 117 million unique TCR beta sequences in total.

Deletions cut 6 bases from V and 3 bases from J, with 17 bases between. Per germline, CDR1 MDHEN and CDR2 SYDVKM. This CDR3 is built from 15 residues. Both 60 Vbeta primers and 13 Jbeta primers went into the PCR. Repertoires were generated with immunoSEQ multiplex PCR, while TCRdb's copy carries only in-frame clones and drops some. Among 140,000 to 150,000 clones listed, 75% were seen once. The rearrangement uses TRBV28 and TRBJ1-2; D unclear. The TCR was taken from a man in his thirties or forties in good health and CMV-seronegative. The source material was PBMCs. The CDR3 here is CASRTLKGRDYGYTF. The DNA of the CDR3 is TGTGCCAGCAGGACCCTGAAAGGTCGGGACTATGGCTACACCTTC.